Listed here are 25 T cell receptor beta chains from one sample, sequenced in a study of blood T cell repertoires in COVID-19. Method: immunoSEQ multiplex PCR; TCRdb's copy keeps in-frame clones and lacks some. The data hold 250,000 to 300,000 clones, with about 88% observed a single time. The source material was peripheral blood. These receptors all come from a woman aged 60-75 years with acute or convalescent COVID-19.

This chain connects TRBV2 to TRBJ1-3, with a tentative D call TRBD1 (6 bases). The germline gives CDR1 SNHLY, CDR2 FYNNEI. Trimming shortened V by 6 bases and J by 0 bases, and 9 bases separated the two germline ends. CDR3 length: 14 residues. The CDR3 spells CASRADSSGNTIYF. CDR3 coding DNA: TGTGCCAGCAGGGCGGACAGCTCTGGAAACACCATATATTTT.

The chain employs TRBV11-3 and TRBJ2-7; TRBD1 agrees at 9 bases. The V and J ends lost 5 bases and 2 bases, in that order; junction bases with no gene match: 4. This CDR3 region has 14 residues. The germline V gene encodes CDR1 SGHNT and CDR2 YENEEA. The CDR3 DNA sequence: TGTGCCAGCAGCCCGGGACAGGGCCCCTACGAGCAGTACTTC. Translating gives CASSPGQGPYEQYF.

CDR3 sequence reads: CASSPGQGETDNQPQHF. The DNA of the CDR3 is TGTGCCAGCAGCCCCGGACAGGGGGAAACGGACAATCAGCCCCAGCATTTT. The chain is built from TRBV4-2 and TRBJ1-5, with 10 bases fitting TRBD1. The CDR3 runs 17 residues. V was clipped by 4 bases and J by 3 bases; unmatched bases: 9. Germline V CDR1 and CDR2: LGHNA, YNFKEQ.

The chain carries TRBV4-2 and TRBJ1-5; TRBD1 aligns across 8 bases. Germline assignment: CDR1 LGHNA and CDR2 YNFKEQ. The CDR3 extends over 15 amino acids. V shed 4 bases and J 5 bases; nucleotides not matched to a gene: 7. The CDR3 is CASSPRRGPDQPQHF. The CDR3 DNA reads as TGTGCCAGCAGCCCCCGCAGGGGGCCTGATCAGCCCCAGCATTTT.

The CDR3 sequence is CASSYSSRGYTGELFF. The CDR3 DNA sequence: TGTGCCAGCAGTTACTCGAGTAGGGGGTACACCGGGGAGCTGTTTTTT. The V call is TRBV6-5, the J call TRBJ2-2, with D possibly being TRBD1 (6 bases). V was trimmed by 0 bases and J by 3 bases, leaving 11 bases between them. This CDR3 comprises 16 residues. Germline CDR1 reads MNHEY; CDR2 reads SVGAGI.

The gene calls are TRBV19 and TRBJ1-5, with a weak D call TRBD1 (5 bases). CDR1 LNHDA and CDR2 SQIVND come from the germline V gene (reference sequence). Deletions cut 0 bases from V and 9 bases from J, with 18 bases between. The CDR3 consists of 16 residues. The CDR3 nucleotides are TGTGCCAGTAGTATAGATGTGGCGGGGGGGTATTTGCCCCAGCATTTT. Translation: CASSIDVAGGYLPQHF.

The chain couples TRBV3-1 (or the pseudogene TRBV3-2) to TRBJ1-2; perhaps TRBD1 as D (6 bases). The length of the CDR3 is 13 residues. Germline assignment: CDR1 LGHDT and CDR2 YNNKEL (reference sequence). V was shortened by 4 bases and J by 4 bases, with 10 bases between the two germline ends. CDR3 region: CASSPTGSYGYTF. The CDR3 DNA sequence: TGTGCCAGCAGCCCGACAGGTTCCTATGGCTACACCTTC.

The rearrangement uses TRBV28 and TRBJ1-6; 11 bases are a match to TRBD1. V was pared by 8 bases and J by 7 bases, with 7 bases of the junction left unmatched. The CDR3 has 15 amino acids. The germline V gene has CDR1 MDHEN and CDR2 SYDVKM. The CDR3 DNA reads TGTGCCAGCTCCTCCGGGACAGGGGGGAATTCACCCCTCCACTTT. Encoded protein: CASSSGTGGNSPLHF.

The chain employs TRBV4-2 and TRBJ1-6, with D possibly TRBD1 on 5 matching bases. The V gene's germline CDR1 is LGHNA and CDR2 YNFKEQ. The CDR3 has 15 residues. Trimming took off 4 bases at V and 7 bases at J, with 14 bases between the two ends. CDR3 residues: CASSREAGRNSPLHF. In nucleotides, the CDR3 is TGTGCCAGCAGCCGGGAGGCAGGGAGGAATTCACCCCTCCACTTT.

The chain has TRBV6-1 and TRBJ1-2, with 11 positions matching TRBD1. The CDR3 has 17 residues. Unmatched junction bases numbered 9, after V lost 4 bases and J lost 2 bases. Germline V CDR1 and CDR2: MNHNS, SASEGT. CDR3 protein: CASSGRTGGARNYGYTF. The CDR3, as DNA: TGTGCCAGCAGTGGAAGGACAGGGGGCGCGAGGAACTATGGCTACACCTTC.

This clone occurred a few times. The chain combines TRBV19 with TRBJ1-2; D is unresolved. The CDR3 runs 13 residues. Trimming took 7 bases from V and 8 from J, leaving 17 bases between them. In germline, CDR1 is LNHDA, CDR2 SQIVND (reference sequence). CDR3 protein: CASKSHGVSGYTF. In nucleotides, the CDR3 is TGTGCCAGTAAGTCACACGGGGTTAGCGGCTACACCTTC. Full variable domain (rest looked up from reference TRBV19 and TRBJ1-2): DGGITQSPKYLFRKEGQNVTLSCEQNLNHDAMYWYRQDPGQGLRLIYYSQIVNDFQKGDIAEGYSVSREKKESFPLTVTSAQKNPTAFYLCASKSHGVSGYTFGSGTRLTVV.

To note about this clone: At the DNA level, this CDR3 is encoded by other sequences in the same sample as well. The chain uses TRBV29-1 and TRBJ2-1; 15 nucleotides line up with TRBD2. Germline lookup yields CDR1 SQVTM and CDR2 ANQGSEA. Trimming took 7 bases from V and 1 from J; bases not matched to a gene: 2. The CDR3 sequence is 15 residues long. The DNA of the CDR3 is TGCAGCGGTGGACTAGCGGGAGGGTCCTACAATGAGCAGTTCTTC. Residues: CSGGLAGGSYNEQFF.

This clone occurred once. The chain carries TRBV19 and TRBJ1-5, with D perhaps matching TRBD1 (5 bases). V shed 4 bases and J shed 1 base, with 11 bases lying between them. Germline lookup yields CDR1 LNHDA and CDR2 SQIVND (reference sequence). CDR3 length: 15 amino acids. Written as DNA, the CDR3 is TGTGCCAGTAGTAGTGCAGGGCGGAGCAATCAGCCCCAGCATTTT. This gives the protein CASSSAGRSNQPQHF.

This clone was counted a few times. Here the CDR3 reads CASRGRRGNEKLFF. In nucleotides, the CDR3 is TGTGCCAGTCGCGGACGGCGGGGTAATGAAAAACTGTTTTTT. The chain links TRBV19 to TRBJ1-4; D unclear. Trimming stripped 8 bases from V and 4 bases from J, with 14 bases between. Germline V gene data show CDR1 as LNHDA and CDR2 as SQIVND (reference sequence). The CDR3 totals 14 residues. The full variable domain, completed using reference TRBV19 and TRBJ1-4, is DGGITQSPKYLFRKEGQNVTLSCEQNLNHDAMYWYRQDPGQGLRLIYYSQIVNDFQKGDIAEGYSVSREKKESFPLTVTSAQKNPTAFYLCASRGRRGNEKLFFGSGTQLSVL.

CDR3 DNA sequence: TGTGCCAGCAGACAGGGGTTCATGAACACTGAAGCTTTCTTT. Its protein is CASRQGFMNTEAFF. This chain uses TRBV28 with TRBJ1-1, with 7 bases aligning to TRBD1. Trimming took 6 bases from V and 0 from J; bases not matched to a gene: 4. The CDR3 consists of 14 residues. CDR1 is MDHEN, CDR2 SYDVKM, per germline.

The J gene is TRBJ1-2, the V gene TRBV3-1 (or the pseudogene TRBV3-2); 10 nucleotides match TRBD1. The CDR3 is 16 amino acids. Germline assignment: CDR1 LGHDT and CDR2 YNNKEL (reference sequence). V dropped 1 base and J dropped 4; count of bases not matched to a gene: 6. The CDR3 here is CASSQVDRGPGYGYTF. The DNA of the CDR3 is TGTGCCAGCAGCCAAGTAGACAGGGGGCCGGGCTATGGCTACACCTTC.

J is TRBJ1-2 and V is TRBV7-2; 10 nucleotides match TRBD1. This CDR3 contains 14 residues. Trimming cost V 7 bases and J 4 bases; bases outside gene matches: 6. Germline loops: CDR1 SGHTA, CDR2 FQGNSA. The CDR3 loop is CASTVGQGTYGYTF. DNA for the CDR3: TGTGCCAGCACCGTGGGACAGGGGACCTATGGCTACACCTTC. The full variable domain, rest sourced from reference TRBV7-2 and TRBJ1-2, is GAGVSQSPSNKVTEKGKDVELRCDPISGHTALYWYRQSLGQGLEFLIYFQGNSAPDKSGLPSDRFSAERTGGSVSTLTIQRTQQEDSAVYLCASTVGQGTYGYTFGSGTRLTVV.

This clone appeared a few times. The V gene is TRBV7-9, the J gene TRBJ1-4; no clear D. The germline gives CDR1 SEHNR, CDR2 FQNEAQ (reference sequence). The CDR3 extends over 15 amino acids. V was pared by 5 bases and J by 8 bases, with 18 bases between. The CDR3: CASSIYTWAGEKLFF. The CDR3 DNA follows: TGTGCCAGCAGCATTTACACCTGGGCGGGGGAAAAACTGTTTTTT. The full variable domain, completed using reference TRBV7-9 and TRBJ1-4, is DTGVSQNPRHKITKRGQNVTFRCDPISEHNRLYWYRQTLGQGPEFLTYFQNEAQLEKSRLLSDRFSAERPKGSFSTLEIQRTEQGDSAMYLCASSIYTWAGEKLFFGSGTQLSVL.

The V gene is TRBV27, the J gene TRBJ1-2; D not resolved. The germline gives CDR1 MNHEY, CDR2 SMNVEV (reference sequence). Trimming took off 10 bases at V and 8 bases at J, with 17 bases between the two ends. The CDR3 consists of 12 residues. The CDR3 sequence is CATLNRVSGYTF. As DNA, the CDR3 is TGTGCCACCCTCAATCGGGTTAGCGGCTACACCTTC.

As DNA, the CDR3 is TGCGCCAGCGCCTTGACAGGGGGCGGGTCTGGGGCCAACGTCCTGACTTTC. It yields the protein CASALTGGGSGANVLTF. The J gene is TRBJ2-6, the V gene TRBV4-3; 10 positions match TRBD1. Per germline, CDR1 LGHNA and CDR2 YSLEER. The V and J ends lost 8 bases and 1 base, in that order; junction bases with no gene match: 8. The CDR3 runs 17 residues.

The sample holds one count of this clone. This sequence joins TRBV9 and TRBJ1-2, with no clear D. The V gene's germline CDR1 is SGDLS and CDR2 YYNGEE. The CDR3 is 11 residues long. V gave up 3 bases and J gave up 6 bases, with 6 bases separating them. CDR3 coding DNA: TGTGCCAGCAGCGGTTTCGATGGCTACACCTTC. Amino acid sequence: CASSGFDGYTF.

The CDR3 sequence is CASSEEVRGYGYTF. The CDR3 coding sequence is TGTGCCAGCAGTGAAGAGGTCAGGGGCTATGGCTACACCTTC. The chain combines TRBV2 with TRBJ1-2, with D perhaps TRBD1 (6 bases). CDR1 and CDR2 (germline): SNHLY, FYNNEI. Trimming pared 1 base from V and 4 bases from J, leaving 10 bases between. This CDR3 spans 14 amino acids.

V gene TRBV6-5 combines with J gene TRBJ1-6, with a possible D match to TRBD1 (5 bases). V lost 6 bases, J lost 0 bases, and 9 bases lay in between. Germline-derived CDR1 and CDR2 are MNHEY and SVGAGI. CDR3 length equals 15 residues. The CDR3 nucleotides read TGTGCCAGCAGACGGGGGAGCTCCTATAATTCACCCCTCCACTTT. Its protein is CASRRGSSYNSPLHF.

The genes are TRBV11-2 and TRBJ1-2; no reliable D call. Germline CDR1 SGHAT, CDR2 FQNNGV. V was clipped by 0 bases and J by 2 bases, with 4 bases between them. This CDR3 spans 13 amino acids. CDR3 in amino acids: CASSLDRNYGYTF. CDR3 DNA sequence: TGTGCCAGCAGCTTAGACAGAAACTATGGCTACACCTTC.

The rearrangement uses TRBV5-4 and TRBJ2-7; 7 positions agree with TRBD1. This CDR3 spans 13 amino acids. V trimming: 4 bases; J trimming: 6 bases; junction bases outside the gene matches: 7. The V gene's germline CDR1 is SGHNT and CDR2 YYREEE (reference sequence). Written as DNA, the CDR3 is TGTGCCAGCAGCCCTACAGGGGTGGGCGAGCAGTACTTC. It codes for CASSPTGVGEQYF.